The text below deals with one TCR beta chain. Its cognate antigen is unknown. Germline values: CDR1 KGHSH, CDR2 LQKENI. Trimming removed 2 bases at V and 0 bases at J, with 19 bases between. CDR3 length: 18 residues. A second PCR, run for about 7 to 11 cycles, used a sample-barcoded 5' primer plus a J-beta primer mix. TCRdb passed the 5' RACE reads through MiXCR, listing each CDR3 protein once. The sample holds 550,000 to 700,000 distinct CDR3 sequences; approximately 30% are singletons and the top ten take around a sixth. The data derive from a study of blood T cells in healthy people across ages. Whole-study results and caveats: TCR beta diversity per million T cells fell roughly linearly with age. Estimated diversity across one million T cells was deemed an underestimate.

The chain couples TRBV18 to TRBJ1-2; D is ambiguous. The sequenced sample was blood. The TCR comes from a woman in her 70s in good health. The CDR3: CASSPFTFASSANYGYTF. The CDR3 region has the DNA TGTGCCAGCTCACCATTCACGTTTGCTTCCTCAGCTAACTATGGCTACACCTTC.